The sequence of this TCR beta chain was determined in a study of blood T cell repertoires in COVID-19. TCRdb keeps only in-frame clones here, not all; method: immunoSEQ multiplex PCR. In the table there are fewer than 300,000 clones, approximately 84% of which are singletons. Germline assignment: CDR1 SGHTA and CDR2 FQGNSA. The CDR3 sequence is 16 residues long. Germline trimming cut 4 bases from V and 4 bases from J; bases unmatched to any gene: 7. Sample: peripheral blood. The source is a person between 65 and 80 years old with COVID-19, enrolled during active disease. The chain uses TRBV7-2 and TRBJ2-3, with 11 bases lining up with TRBD2. CDR3: CASSSLAGGPPDTQYF. The CDR3 DNA is TGTGCCAGCAGCTCCTTAGCGGGGGGGCCCCCAGATACGCAGTATTTT.